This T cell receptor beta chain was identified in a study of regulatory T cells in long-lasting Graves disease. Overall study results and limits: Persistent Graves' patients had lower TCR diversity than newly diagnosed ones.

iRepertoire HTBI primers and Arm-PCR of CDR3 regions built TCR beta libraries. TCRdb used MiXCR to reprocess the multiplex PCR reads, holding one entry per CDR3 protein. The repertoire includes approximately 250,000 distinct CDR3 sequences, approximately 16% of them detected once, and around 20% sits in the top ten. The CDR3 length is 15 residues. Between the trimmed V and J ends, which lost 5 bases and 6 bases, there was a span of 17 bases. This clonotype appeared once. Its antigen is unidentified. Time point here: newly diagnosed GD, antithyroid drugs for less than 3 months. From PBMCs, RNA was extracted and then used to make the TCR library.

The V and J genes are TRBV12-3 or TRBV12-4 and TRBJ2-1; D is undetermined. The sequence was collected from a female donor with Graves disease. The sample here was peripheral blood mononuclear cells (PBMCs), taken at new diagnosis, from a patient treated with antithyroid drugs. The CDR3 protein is CASSDVTVRGNEQFF. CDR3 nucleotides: TGTGCCAGCAGTGATGTGACGGTGAGAGGCAATGAGCAGTTCTTC.